Described below is a single TCR beta chain sequence and its context. Its antigen remains unidentified. The CDR3 is 12 amino acids. Germline assignment: CDR1 KGHSH and CDR2 LQKENI. Between the trimmed V and J ends, which lost 3 bases and 3 bases, there was a span of 4 bases. The primer mix had 60 Vbeta and 13 Jbeta primers. TCRdb's table, derived via immunoSEQ multiplex PCR, lists solely in-frame clones and lacks some. The sample has approximately 84,000 clones, 75% seen once. The record originates from a study of cytomegalovirus exposure and HLA in healthy donors. Study outcomes and limitations: A previous analysis found most TCR beta V segments productive roughly 90% or roughly 30% of the time. In a later analysis, a genetic analysis reported fewer productive-TCR N-insertions in an Asian-associated ancestry cluster than the cohort average.

J is TRBJ2-3 and V is TRBV18; D call uncertain. The clonotype originates from a man aged 35 to 55 in good health and CMV-seronegative. The sample was PBMCs. CDR3 loop: CASSPRTDTQYF. The DNA of the CDR3 is TGTGCCAGCTCACCGAGGACAGATACGCAGTATTTT.